The 19 T cell receptor beta chains below come from one sample, sequenced in a study of patients and donors after allogeneic stem cell transplantation. TCRdb reprocessed the RT-PCR reads with MiXCR, giving one entry per CDR3 protein. This sample has 190,000 or so distinct CDR3 sequences, with 38% found just once. Sequencing was carried out using blood, either unsorted or a sorted T cell fraction (not recorded which). The receptor source for this set is a human donor who was either an allogeneic HSCT recipient or a stem cell or donor lymphocyte infusion donor (not recorded which). It is not recorded whose cells these are; they may come from a transplant donor.

A remark on this clonotype: The germline gene is not matched at one end of the junction; a read error may be the cause. The gene calls are TRBV6-2 or TRBV6-3 and TRBJ1-5, with D uncertain. This CDR3 comprises 14 residues. Germline V gene lookup returns CDR1 MNHEY and CDR2 SVGEGT. DNA for the CDR3: TGTGCCATCAGTTACGGCAGGAGCAATCAGCCCCAGCATTTT. Translation gives CAISYGRSNQPQHF.

The chain links TRBV28 to TRBJ1-1; 7 nucleotides match TRBD1. Trimming took 1 base from V and 2 from J; bases not matched to a gene: 4. This CDR3 is 15 amino acids long. CDR1 and CDR2 (germline): MDHEN, SYDVKM. The CDR3, as DNA: TGTGCCAGCAGTTTATCCGAGGGGGCTAACACTGAAGCTTTCTTT. It specifies CASSLSEGANTEAFF.

This clonotype has only a few counts. V is TRBV12-3 or TRBV12-4 and J is TRBJ1-6; possible D gene TRBD1, 6 bases. With 6 bases removed from V and 8 bases from J, the gap between germline ends came to 14 bases. CDR3 length: 14 residues. The CDR3 is CASRRQALHSPLHF. DNA for the CDR3: TGTGCCAGCAGACGACAGGCCCTTCATTCACCCCTCCACTTT.

This chain links TRBV7-8 with TRBJ1-1; 8 bases agree with TRBD1. Germline-derived CDR1 and CDR2 are SGHVS and FQNEAQ. Unmatched junction bases numbered 4, after V lost 3 bases and J lost 1 base. This CDR3 has 15 amino acids. CDR3 DNA sequence: TGTGCCAGCAGCTTCGGTGGACAGGGGAACACTGAAGCTTTCTTT. This gives the protein CASSFGGQGNTEAFF.

This clonotype is a singleton in its sample. The chain links TRBV28 to TRBJ2-3; 10 nucleotides line up with TRBD1. The CDR3 length is 16 residues. V was pared by 5 bases and J by 1 base, with 6 bases of the junction left unmatched. Germline V lookup: CDR1 MDHEN, CDR2 SYDVKM. The CDR3 loop reads CASSDPGQGGTDTQYF. The CDR3 region has the DNA TGTGCCAGCAGTGATCCAGGACAGGGGGGCACAGATACGCAGTATTTT.

This clonotype was counted at least ten times. This chain links TRBV7-6 with TRBJ1-1; perhaps TRBD1 as D (6 bases). The germline V gene has CDR1 SGHVS and CDR2 FNYEAQ. The CDR3 runs to 14 residues. V was cut by 1 base and J by 7 bases, with 13 bases left in between. CDR3 loop: CASSLVKRTVEAFF. CDR3 in DNA: TGTGCCAGCAGCTTAGTTAAGCGGACAGTTGAAGCTTTCTTT.

The V gene is TRBV2, the J gene TRBJ2-6, with D possibly matching TRBD2 (5 bases). The V and J ends lost 2 bases and 2 bases respectively, with 7 bases between them. This CDR3 has 15 amino acids. Germline V gene data show CDR1 as SNHLY and CDR2 as FYNNEI. The CDR3 is CASSERGPGANVLTF. The CDR3 DNA sequence: TGTGCCAGCAGTGAACGGGGTCCTGGGGCCAACGTCCTGACTTTC.

This chain links TRBV5-6 with TRBJ2-5; D is perhaps TRBD2 (5 bases). This CDR3 comprises 15 residues. V was pared by 4 bases and J by 5 bases, with 18 bases between. CDR1 SGHDT and CDR2 YYEEEE come from the germline V gene. The CDR3 coding sequence is TGTGCCAGCAGCCAAGATTCGACGGGGTGGGAGACCCAGTACTTC. Its translation: CASSQDSTGWETQYF.

The CDR3 nucleotides read TGTGCCAGCAATCTCGGCAGGAGCAACTATGGCTACACCTTC. It codes for CASNLGRSNYGYTF. V gene TRBV2 combines with J gene TRBJ1-2; no clear D. CDR3 length: 14 residues. The V gene's germline CDR1 is SNHLY and CDR2 FYNNEI. Trimming removed 7 bases from V and 2 bases from J, with 14 bases in between.

This clonotype was seen a handful of times. This chain joins TRBV28 and TRBJ1-4, with D perhaps matching TRBD1 (5 bases). Germline values: CDR1 MDHEN, CDR2 SYDVKM. This CDR3 spans 14 amino acids. V was trimmed by 3 bases and J by 2 bases, leaving 7 bases between them. CDR3 sequence: CASSFAGTNEKLFF. CDR3 in DNA: TGTGCCAGCAGTTTTGCAGGGACTAATGAAAAACTGTTTTTT.

This clonotype has only a few counts. The chain uses TRBV29-1 and TRBJ2-3; perhaps TRBD1 as D (6 bases). V was clipped by 1 base and J by 1 base, with 12 bases between them. Looked up from germline, CDR1 is SQVTM and CDR2 is ANQGSEA. CDR3 length equals 15 residues. Here the CDR3 DNA reads TGCAGCGTTGAAGTGGGGGCGCGTGGCACAGATACGCAGTATTTT. This translates into CSVEVGARGTDTQYF.

The table lists this clonotype with a few counts. The chain combines TRBV28 with TRBJ1-5; TRBD1 is a possible D gene (6 bases). Trimming shortened V by 3 bases and J by 8 bases, and 20 bases separated the two germline ends. This CDR3 has 16 amino acids. Germline CDR1 is MDHEN and CDR2 is SYDVKM. CDR3 nucleotide sequence: TGTGCCAGCAGTTTGACAATGGGACACTCTAGGAAGCCCCAGCATTTT. This gives the protein CASSLTMGHSRKPQHF.

This clonotype was counted only a few times. The V call is TRBV5-1, the J call TRBJ2-2; D is ambiguous. Trimming cost V 0 bases and J 3 bases, with 3 bases left between them. Germline V gives CDR1 SGHRS, CDR2 YFSETQ. The CDR3 has 13 residues. This CDR3 reads CASSLADTGELFF. DNA for the CDR3: TGCGCCAGCAGCTTGGCTGACACCGGGGAGCTGTTTTTT.

This clonotype showed up just a few times. This rearrangement joins TRBV20-1 to TRBJ1-5; D perhaps matches TRBD1 (5 bases). Germline assignment: CDR1 DFQATT and CDR2 SNEGSKA (reference sequence). The CDR3 covers 13 residues. V shed 5 bases and J shed 4 bases, with 12 bases lying between them. The DNA of the CDR3 is TGCAGTGCTGGGGGACGGACAAATCAGCCCCAGCATTTT. Protein sequence: CSAGGRTNQPQHF.

This clonotype came up a few times. This chain uses TRBV20-1 with TRBJ2-3; TRBD2 matches 8 bases. V shed 3 bases and J 1 base; nucleotides not matched to a gene: 9. Germline CDR1 reads DFQATT; CDR2 reads SNEGSKA (reference sequence). The CDR3 covers 16 residues. CDR3 loop: CSARGPWRGGTDTQYF. The DNA of the CDR3 is TGCAGTGCTAGGGGTCCCTGGCGGGGGGGCACAGATACGCAGTATTTT.

This clonotype occurred a few times. The CDR3 coding sequence is TGTGCCTGGAGTGTATTAGGGAGGACTGAAGCTTTCTTT. It is translated as CAWSVLGRTEAFF. This sequence joins TRBV30 and TRBJ1-1; D remains ambiguous. V gave up 0 bases and J gave up 5 bases, with 10 bases separating them. The CDR3 runs to 13 residues. Germline values: CDR1 GTSNPN, CDR2 SVGIG (reference sequence).

The chain is built from TRBV25-1 and TRBJ2-7; D is ambiguous. The CDR3 is 14 residues long. CDR1 MGHDK and CDR2 SYGVNS come from the germline V gene. The V and J ends lost 2 bases and 2 bases respectively, with 10 bases between them. The CDR3 sequence: CASSESRSPYEQYF. DNA for the CDR3: TGTGCCAGCAGTGAAAGCAGAAGTCCCTACGAGCAGTACTTC.

The CDR3 loop is CSGWGELTDTQYF. The CDR3, as DNA: TGCAGTGGGTGGGGGGAACTCACAGATACGCAGTATTTT. This chain uses TRBV20-1 with TRBJ2-3; perhaps TRBD2 as D (6 bases). Deletions cut 7 bases from V and 2 bases from J, with 13 bases between. The germline gives CDR1 DFQATT, CDR2 SNEGSKA (reference sequence). The CDR3 is 13 residues long.

The J gene is TRBJ1-6, the V gene TRBV7-3; 9 bases line up with TRBD1. The germline gives CDR1 SGHTA, CDR2 FQGTGA. V was pared by 1 base and J by 5 bases, with 3 bases of the junction left unmatched. The length of the CDR3 is 16 residues. This CDR3 is CASSLRGTGNNSPLHF. The CDR3 DNA sequence: TGTGCCAGCAGCTTAAGGGGGACAGGGAATAATTCACCCCTCCACTTT.